This T cell receptor beta chain was sequenced for a study of radiotherapy plus CTLA-4 blockade in lung cancer. About the study: The study recorded objective responses in roughly 20% of patients and disease control in 31%.

Patients with chemo-refractory metastatic non-small-cell lung cancer received focal radiation plus CTLA-4 blockade with ipilimumab. At least ten counts were recorded for this clone. Its target is not known. V lost 3 bases and J lost 1; bases outside the gene matches: 4. Germline values: CDR1 SGHDN, CDR2 FVKESK. This CDR3 contains 15 residues. Here immunoSEQ multiplex PCR was the method, and the copy in TCRdb shows in-frame clones only, minus some. The table shows approximately 94,000 clones, with roughly 80% occurring only once. The study, taken as a whole, reports: The best predictor of response was reported to be early blood T cell clone dynamics, with interferon-beta. After treatment with radiotherapy plus ipilimumab, TCR clones that came from the tumor expanded in blood.

The clonotype comes from a human donor with non-small cell lung cancer that progressed on radiotherapy plus ipilimumab. The rearrangement joins TRBV14 to TRBJ1-1, with TRBD1 matching over 8 bases. Sequenced here: peripheral blood, sampled from a patient treated with radiotherapy plus ipilimumab. In nucleotides, the CDR3 is TGTGCCAGCAGCCAGAGGACAGGGAGGAACACTGAAGCTTTCTTT. It yields the protein CASSQRTGRNTEAFF.